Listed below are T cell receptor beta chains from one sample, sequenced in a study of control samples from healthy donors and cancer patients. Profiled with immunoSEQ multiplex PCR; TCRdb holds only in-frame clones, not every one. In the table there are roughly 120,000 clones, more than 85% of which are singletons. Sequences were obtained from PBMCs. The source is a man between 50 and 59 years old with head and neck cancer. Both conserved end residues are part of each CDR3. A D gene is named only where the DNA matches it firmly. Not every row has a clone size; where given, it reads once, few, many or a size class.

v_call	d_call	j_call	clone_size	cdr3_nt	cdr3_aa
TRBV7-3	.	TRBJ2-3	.	TGTGCCAGCAGCCAAACGGGGGTGGGGAGAGATACGCAGTATTTT	CASSQTGVGRDTQYF
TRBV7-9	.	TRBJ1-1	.	TGTGCCAGCAGCATCAAGAACACTGAAGCTTTCTTT	CASSIKNTEAFF
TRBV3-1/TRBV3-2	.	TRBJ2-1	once	TGTGCCAGCAGCCGCGGGTATTCCTCCTACAATGAGCAGTTCTTC	CASSRGYSSYNEQFF
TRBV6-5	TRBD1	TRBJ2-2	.	TGTGCCACCACCACAGGGGGCGAGTTAACCGGGGAGCTGTTTTTT	CATTTGGELTGELFF
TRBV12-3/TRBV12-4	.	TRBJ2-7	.	TGTGCCAGCAGATTACAGGGCTACGAGCAGTACTTC	CASRLQGYEQYF
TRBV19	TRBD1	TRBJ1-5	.	TGTGCCAGTAGTATGGACAGGGCCCAGCCCCAGCATTTT	CASSMDRAQPQHF
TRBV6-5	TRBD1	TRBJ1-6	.	TGTGCCAGCAGTTACGACAGGGGTGGAAATTCACCCCTCCACTTT	CASSYDRGGNSPLHF
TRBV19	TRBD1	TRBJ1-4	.	TGTGCCAGTAGTATAGGGACAGGGGTAGGAGAAAAACTGTTTTTT	CASSIGTGVGEKLFF
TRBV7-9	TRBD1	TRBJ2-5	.	TGTGCCAGCAGCTTAGGCCAGGGGGCGCGAGAGACCCAGTACTTC	CASSLGQGARETQYF
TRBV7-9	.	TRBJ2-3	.	TGTGCCAGCGGCCGCTATACGCAGTATTTT	CASGRYTQYF
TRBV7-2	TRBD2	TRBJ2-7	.	TGTGCCAGCAGCTTCGGGACTAGCGGGGGCTACGAGCAGTACTTC	CASSFGTSGGYEQYF
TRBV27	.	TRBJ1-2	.	TGTGCCAGCAGTTTCCGGGTGGGGTCTGGCTACACCTTC	CASSFRVGSGYTF
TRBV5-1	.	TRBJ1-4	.	TGCGCCAGCAGCAGGACAGAGAATGAAAAACTGTTTTTT	CASSRTENEKLFF
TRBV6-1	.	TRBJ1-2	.	TGTGCCAGCAGTGAAGAGGGCCAGGGTGACTATGGCTACACCTTC	CASSEEGQGDYGYTF
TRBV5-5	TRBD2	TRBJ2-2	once	TGTGCCAGCAGCTTGGCCGGGACTAATACCGGGGAGCTGTTTTTT	CASSLAGTNTGELFF
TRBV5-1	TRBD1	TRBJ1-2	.	TGCGCCAGCAGCTTGGCGACAGGGGGAAAGCGCAACTATGGCTACACCTTC	CASSLATGGKRNYGYTF
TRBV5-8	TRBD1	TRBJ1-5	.	TGTGCCAGCAGCTTTTGGGGGGACAGGCACAATCAGCCCCAGCATTTT	CASSFWGDRHNQPQHF
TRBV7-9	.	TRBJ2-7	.	TGTGCCAGCAGCCAATCGAAGTACGAGCAGTACTTC	CASSQSKYEQYF
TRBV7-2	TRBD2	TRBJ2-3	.	TGTGCCAGCAGCTTTTTAGCGGGGGGCCGGGTCACAGATACGCAGTATTTT	CASSFLAGGRVTDTQYF
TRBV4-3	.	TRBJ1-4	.	TGCGCCAGCAGCCAAGATTCAAAGAATGAAAAACTGTTTTTT	CASSQDSKNEKLFF
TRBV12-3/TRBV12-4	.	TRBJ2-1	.	TGTGCCAGCAGTTTCCAGGGCTATGAGCAGTTCTTC	CASSFQGYEQFF
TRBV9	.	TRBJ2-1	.	TGTGCCAGCAGCGTAACCGGAGGGACTGAGCAGTTCTTC	CASSVTGGTEQFF
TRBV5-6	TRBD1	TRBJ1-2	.	TGTGCCAGCAGCTCGCCCGGCCGGACAGGGGGCGTGGGCTACACCTTC	CASSSPGRTGGVGYTF
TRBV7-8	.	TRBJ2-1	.	TGTGCCAGCAGCGACACAGGAGATGAGCAGTTCTTC	CASSDTGDEQFF
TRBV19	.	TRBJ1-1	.	TGTGCCAGTAGTGGCCCGGGCCTCGGGAACACTGAAGCTTTCTTT	CASSGPGLGNTEAFF
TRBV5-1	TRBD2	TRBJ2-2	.	TGCGCCAGCAGCTACGGACTAGCGGGGGGTCACAACACCGGGGAGCTGTTTTTT	CASSYGLAGGHNTGELFF
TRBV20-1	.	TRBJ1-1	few	TGCAGTGCTCATTCGGGAACTGAAGCTTTCTTT	CSAHSGTEAFF
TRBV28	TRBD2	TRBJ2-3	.	TGTGCCAGCAGTCCTCGACTAGCTCACACAGATACGCAGTATTTT	CASSPRLAHTDTQYF
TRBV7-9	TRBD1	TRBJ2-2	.	TGTGCCAGCAGCCCGGGGACAGGGGGTCAAGCCGGGGAGCTGTTTTTT	CASSPGTGGQAGELFF
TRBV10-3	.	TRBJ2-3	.	TGTGCCATCAGCCCCACGGGCCCCACAGATACGCAGTATTTT	CAISPTGPTDTQYF
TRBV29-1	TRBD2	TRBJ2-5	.	TGCAGCGTGGTCACCGGGACTAGCGGGGCGGAGACCCAGTACTTC	CSVVTGTSGAETQYF
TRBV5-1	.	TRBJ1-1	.	TGCGCCAGCAGCTTCGACAGAGGGACTGAAGCTTTCTTT	CASSFDRGTEAFF
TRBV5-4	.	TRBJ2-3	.	TGTGCCAGCGGATTCTGGGGCCTTACCCTCACAGATACGCAGTATTTT	CASGFWGLTLTDTQYF
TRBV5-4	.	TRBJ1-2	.	TGTGCCAGCAGCTTGGACAGGTCGATGGGCTACACCTTC	CASSLDRSMGYTF
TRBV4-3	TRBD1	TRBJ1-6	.	TGCGCCAGCAGCCAATACCGGGACAGCCCGTCGAGCTCCTATAATTCACCCCTCCACTTT	CASSQYRDSPSSSYNSPLHF
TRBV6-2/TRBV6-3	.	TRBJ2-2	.	TGTGCCAGCAGTTACTCCCAGGGCAACACCGGGGAGCTGTTTTTT	CASSYSQGNTGELFF
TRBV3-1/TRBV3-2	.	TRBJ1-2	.	TGTGCCAGCAGCCAAGTCTACAGGCCGTATGGCTACACCTTC	CASSQVYRPYGYTF
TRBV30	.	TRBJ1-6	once	TGTGCCTGGAGTGCCCGTAGCGGGGCGGGATCACCCCTCCACTTT	CAWSARSGAGSPLHF
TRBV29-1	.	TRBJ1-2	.	TGCAGCGTTGGGGGGGCGGGTGTTGGCTACACCTTC	CSVGGAGVGYTF
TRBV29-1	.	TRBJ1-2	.	TGCAGCGTTAAAATGGGTTGGGACTATGGCTACACCTTC	CSVKMGWDYGYTF
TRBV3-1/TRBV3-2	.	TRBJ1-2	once	TGTGCCAGCAGTGTTAGCGGGGACGCGGGCTACACCTTC	CASSVSGDAGYTF
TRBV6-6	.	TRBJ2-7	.	TGTGCCAGCAGAACCGCGACCGAGCAGTACTTC	CASRTATEQYF